This T cell receptor beta chain was captured in a study of molecular identifiers for immune sequencing clone quantification (dated by TCRdb to 2016 to 2019). The study in broad terms: For a replicate experiment, the RNA from either around 20,000 or 99,000 naive CD8 T cells was divided into five aliquots, and four of those aliquots went on to sequencing. The study was a methods study using CD8 T cells to benchmark molecular-identifier clustering-based TCR repertoire sequencing (MIDCIRS) and TCR RNA copy counting.

Many counts were recorded for this clonotype. Its binding antigen is unknown. No quality values exist for individual bases; no much larger clone is one base distant. Naive CD8 T cell libraries were made from around 18,000 to 910,000 sorted cells using 10%, 30% or 50% of purified RNA. Naive CD8 T cells, defined as CD8+CD4-CCR7+CD45RA+, were FACS-sorted into RLT Plus buffer on a BD FACSAria II. To test detection sensitivity, Jurkat RNA equal to over nine TCR copies was added to samples of roughly 19,000-1,100,000 naive CD8 T cells. CD8 T cells were enriched with RosetteSep CD8+ T Cell Enrichment Cocktail and Ficoll-Paque, followed by ACK red cell lysis. Libraries were made using PCR. Reads for this sample came from an Illumina HiSeq 4000. Bulk TCR libraries were prepared as previously described, using TCR primers listed in Table S5. Purification of total RNA was performed with the Qiagen AllPrep DNA/RNA kit. Before analysis, reads from multiple sequencing runs of one library were combined. As for the original processing: Only reads with exact TCR constant sequence were kept, trimmed to 150 nt, and grouped by their 12-nt molecular barcodes. Reads inside each barcode group were sub-clustered using a 15% Levenshtein threshold, and a quality-weighted consensus sequence was constructed for each RNA molecule. Non-functional sequences were discarded, and so were lower-count sequences lying one edit away from another sequence. Based on fitting two negative binomial distributions, any barcode sub-cluster with under 20% of the maximum read count was discarded. The public reads were reanalyzed by TCRdb: fastp trimming at Q25, MiXCR alignment, in-frame beta chains only. Under each unique CDR3 protein, matching rows form one entry showing the most common genes and DNA. V and J calls and clone size were set by TCRdb, not the authors. In this sample the table shows about 640,000 distinct CDR3 sequences, approximately 20% of which occur a single time. The ten largest make up 0.75% to 0.95% of the sample.

Overall results and qualifications from the work: Identical TCR molecules sharing a barcode could cause highly expanded clone sizes to be underestimated. When barcode sub-clustering was left out, chimeric consensus sequences inflated TCR diversity, with chimeras reaching as high as 47%. Clones above 20 RNA copies held over 97% of molecules in CMV-specific effector cells but under 1% in naive cells. The naive libraries included spiked-in Jurkat TCR RNA (10 copies' worth), and this RNA is not part of the donor repertoire. A single cell's worth of spiked-in Jurkat TCR RNA was reported detectable even among around 970,000 naive CD8 T cells. Modeling estimated roughly 3 recovered TCR RNA copies per cell, compared with approximately 9.5 by digital PCR, which implies roughly 30% capture efficiency.

The clonotype was recovered from a human donor in good health. Some libraries in this study had Jurkat cell RNA spiked in. Sequences were obtained from naive CD8+ T cells from blood, with Jurkat cell RNA spiked in. In the paper's terms, the cell subset or site label means: FACS-sorted CD8+CD4-CCR7+CD45RA+ naive T cells.

The CDR3 protein: CASSQGALTTNEKLFF. The nucleotide sequence reads TGCGCCAGCAGCCAAGGAGCCCTGACGACTAATGAAAAACTGTTTTTT. This chain joins TRBV4-3 to TRBJ1-4; the D gene remains uncertain. CDR1 and CDR2 are drawn from the germline V gene: LGHNA, YSLEER. Including the terminal cysteine and phenylalanine, the CDR3 comprises 16 residues. The entry retains the CDR3 DNA only, 48 bases that are in frame from base 1. The germline ends are 11 bases apart after V is trimmed by 1 base and J by 2 bases.